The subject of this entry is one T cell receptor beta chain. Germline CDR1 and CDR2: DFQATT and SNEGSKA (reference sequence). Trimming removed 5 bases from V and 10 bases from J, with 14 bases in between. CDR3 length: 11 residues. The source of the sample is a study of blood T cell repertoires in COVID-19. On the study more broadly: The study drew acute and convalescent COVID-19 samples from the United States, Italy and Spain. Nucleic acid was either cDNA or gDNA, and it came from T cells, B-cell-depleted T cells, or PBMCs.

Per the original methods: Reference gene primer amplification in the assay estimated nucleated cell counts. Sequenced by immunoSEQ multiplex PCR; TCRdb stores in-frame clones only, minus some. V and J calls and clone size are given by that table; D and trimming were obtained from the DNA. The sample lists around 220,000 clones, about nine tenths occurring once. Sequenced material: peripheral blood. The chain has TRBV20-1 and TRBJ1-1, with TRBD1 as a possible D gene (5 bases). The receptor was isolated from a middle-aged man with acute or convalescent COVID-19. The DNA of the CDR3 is TGCAGTGCTCCCAGGGTTTTTGGAGCTTTCTTT. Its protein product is CSAPRVFGAFF.